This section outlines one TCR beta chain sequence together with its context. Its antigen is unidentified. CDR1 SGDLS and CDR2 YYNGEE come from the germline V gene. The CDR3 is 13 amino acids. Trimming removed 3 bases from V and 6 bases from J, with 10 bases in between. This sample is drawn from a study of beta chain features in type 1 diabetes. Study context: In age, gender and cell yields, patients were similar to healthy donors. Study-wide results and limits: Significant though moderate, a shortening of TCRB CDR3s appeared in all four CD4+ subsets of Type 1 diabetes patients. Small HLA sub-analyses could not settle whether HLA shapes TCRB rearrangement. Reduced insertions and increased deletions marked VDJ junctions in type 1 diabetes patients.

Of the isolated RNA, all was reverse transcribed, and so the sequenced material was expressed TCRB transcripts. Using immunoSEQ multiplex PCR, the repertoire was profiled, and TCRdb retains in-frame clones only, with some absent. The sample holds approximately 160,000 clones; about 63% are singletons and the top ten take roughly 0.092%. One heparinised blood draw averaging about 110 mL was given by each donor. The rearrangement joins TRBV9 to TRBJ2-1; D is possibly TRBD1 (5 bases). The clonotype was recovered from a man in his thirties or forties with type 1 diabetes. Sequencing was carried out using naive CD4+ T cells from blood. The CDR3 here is CASSADNSNEQFF. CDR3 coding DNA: TGTGCCAGCAGCGCGGACAACAGCAATGAGCAGTTCTTC.